The 24 T cell receptor beta chains presented below share a single source sample, sequenced in a study of cytomegalovirus exposure and HLA in healthy donors. 60 Vbeta and 13 Jbeta primers were used in PCR. Here immunoSEQ multiplex PCR was the method, and the copy in TCRdb shows in-frame clones only, minus some. This sample has under 200,000 clones, with around 80% found just once. Sequenced: PBMCs. All receptors come from a man over 45 in good health and CMV-seropositive.

J is TRBJ2-1 and V is TRBV7-3; D might be TRBD2 (7 bases). The length of the CDR3 is 14 residues. Trimming shortened V by 5 bases and J by 3 bases, and 11 bases separated the two germline ends. Germline V gene lookup returns CDR1 SGHTA and CDR2 FQGTGA. This chain's CDR3 is CASSGLGGYNEQFF. Written as DNA, the CDR3 is TGTGCCAGCAGCGGACTAGGGGGCTACAATGAGCAGTTCTTC.

The gene calls are TRBV5-1 and TRBJ1-4; D possibly corresponds to TRBD1 (6 bases). V dropped 7 bases and J dropped 5 bases, with 15 bases sitting between them. The CDR3 is made up of 14 amino acids. CDR1 is SGHRS, CDR2 YFSETQ, per germline. The CDR3 is CASLTGVGNEKLFF. The CDR3 bases are TGCGCCAGCCTGACAGGAGTCGGCAATGAAAAACTGTTTTTT.

The V call is TRBV15, the J call TRBJ2-7; D is possibly TRBD2 (6 bases). This CDR3 spans 14 amino acids. V was clipped by 4 bases and J by 7 bases, with 17 bases between them. Looked up from germline, CDR1 is LNHNV and CDR2 is YYDKDF (reference sequence). Here the CDR3 reads CATSTSTNRGEQYF. The CDR3 coding sequence is TGTGCCACCAGCACCTCGACAAACCGGGGGGAGCAGTACTTC.

The table lists this clone with a count of one. The genes are TRBV7-8 and TRBJ2-3, with D perhaps TRBD2 (6 bases). This CDR3 has 16 residues. Trimming left V 2 bases short and J 0 bases short, with 12 bases between. Germline values: CDR1 SGHVS, CDR2 FQNEAQ. The CDR3 region has the DNA TGTGCCAGCAGCTTAATTCGGGGGTCGAGCACAGATACGCAGTATTTT. It yields the protein CASSLIRGSSTDTQYF.

V is TRBV28 and J is TRBJ2-1; 8 bases align to TRBD1. The CDR3 totals 15 residues. With V trimmed by 3 bases and J by 4 bases, 5 bases remained unmatched. CDR1 is MDHEN and CDR2 is SYDVKM in the germline V gene. The CDR3 protein is CASSFGQGFYNEQFF. CDR3 DNA sequence: TGTGCCAGCAGTTTCGGACAGGGATTTTACAATGAGCAGTTCTTC.

This rearrangement joins TRBV7-6 to TRBJ2-5; 7 bases agree with TRBD2. CDR3 length equals 13 residues. Germline V gene sequence: CDR1 SGHVS, CDR2 FNYEAQ. The J segment lost 5 bases and the V segment lost 5 bases, leaving 5 bases of the junction unmatched. The CDR3 bases are TGTGCCAGCAGCCGTTACGGGAGGGAGACCCAGTACTTC. Residues: CASSRYGRETQYF.

V usage is TRBV6-6 and J usage is TRBJ1-1; possibly TRBD1 for D (6 bases). Germline V gives CDR1 MNHNY, CDR2 SVGAGI (reference sequence). V was cut by 4 bases and J by 3 bases, with 12 bases left in between. This CDR3 has 14 amino acids. CDR3 sequence reads: CASSFRGHDTEAFF. The CDR3 coding sequence is TGTGCCAGCAGTTTCCGGGGACACGACACTGAAGCTTTCTTT.

The chain combines TRBV29-1 with TRBJ2-1, with 16 bases matching TRBD2. CDR3 size: 16 residues. V shed 5 bases, J shed 7 bases, and the junction held 8 bases outside the gene matches. The germline gives CDR1 SQVTM, CDR2 ANQGSEA. CDR3: CSVRGTSGRAGNEQFF. CDR3 in DNA: TGCAGCGTTCGGGGGACTAGCGGGAGGGCCGGGAATGAGCAGTTCTTC.

The CDR3 loop is CASSTGSSYEQYF. Written as DNA, the CDR3 is TGTGCCAGCAGCACAGGGAGCTCCTACGAGCAGTACTTC. This sequence joins TRBV7-9 and TRBJ2-7; TRBD1 might be the D (6 bases). Trimming took 5 bases from V and 0 from J, leaving 8 bases between them. Germline V gene lookup returns CDR1 SEHNR and CDR2 FQNEAQ (reference sequence). The CDR3 contains 13 residues.

The V and J genes are TRBV27 and TRBJ1-5, with D maybe TRBD1 (5 bases). V lost 2 bases, J lost 3 bases, and 8 bases lay in between. CDR3 length: 14 residues. Per germline, CDR1 MNHEY and CDR2 SMNVEV (reference sequence). The CDR3 loop reads CASSLQGYNQPQHF. Written as DNA, the CDR3 is TGTGCCAGCAGTTTACAGGGTTACAATCAGCCCCAGCATTTT.

V usage is TRBV5-5 and J usage is TRBJ1-4; the match to TRBD1 covers 7 bases. Germline assignment: CDR1 SGHKS and CDR2 YYEKEE (reference sequence). J gave up 0 bases and V 1 base, and 9 bases lay outside the gene matches. The CDR3 has 18 amino acids. As DNA, the CDR3 is TGTGCCAGCAGCTTGACGATTGCGGGACAGACAACTAATGAAAAACTGTTTTTT. It yields the protein CASSLTIAGQTTNEKLFF. Full variable domain (remainder filled in from reference TRBV5-5 and TRBJ1-4): DAGVTQSPTHLIKTRGQQVTLRCSPISGHKSVSWYQQVLGQGPQFIFQYYEKEERGRGNFPDRFSARQFPNYSSELNVNALLLGDSALYLCASSLTIAGQTTNEKLFFGSGTQLSVL.

The chain recombines TRBV5-6 with TRBJ1-6; 7 bases are a match to TRBD1. V was clipped by 4 bases and J by 5 bases; unmatched bases: 9. Germline V gives CDR1 SGHDT, CDR2 YYEEEE. The CDR3 is made up of 16 amino acids. The CDR3: CASSNRGTLDNSPLHF. The CDR3 DNA reads as TGTGCCAGCAGCAACAGGGGAACTCTTGATAATTCACCCCTCCACTTT. Together with reference TRBV5-6 and TRBJ1-6, the CDR3 gives the full variable domain: DAGVTQSPTHLIKTRGQQVTLRCSPKSGHDTVSWYQQALGQGPQFIFQYYEEEERQRGNFPDRFSGHQFPNYSSELNVNALLLGDSALYLCASSNRGTLDNSPLHFGNGTRLTVT.

CDR3 bases: TGTGCCAGCAGCCAGGGACAGGGAAATGAAAAACTGTTTTTT. Its protein product is CASSQGQGNEKLFF. This sequence joins TRBV6-1 and TRBJ1-4; 9 nucleotides match TRBD1. The germline V gene encodes CDR1 MNHNS and CDR2 SASEGT. The ends lost 6 bases at V and 5 bases at J; junction bases unmatched: 4. This CDR3 contains 14 residues.

V is TRBV19 and J is TRBJ2-1, with D possibly TRBD2 on 7 matching bases. The germline V and J ends were trimmed by 6 bases and 0 bases, with 15 bases remaining between them. CDR3 length equals 16 residues. Looked up from germline, CDR1 is LNHDA and CDR2 is SQIVND (reference sequence). The DNA for the CDR3 is TGTGCCAGTAGCACCGCGGGGGCCGGCTCCTACAATGAGCAGTTCTTC. Its protein product is CASSTAGAGSYNEQFF. The entire variable domain, with the rest obtained from reference TRBV19 and TRBJ2-1, is as follows: DGGITQSPKYLFRKEGQNVTLSCEQNLNHDAMYWYRQDPGQGLRLIYYSQIVNDFQKGDIAEGYSVSREKKESFPLTVTSAQKNPTAFYLCASSTAGAGSYNEQFFGPGTRLTVL.

The CDR3 sequence: CASRPDRGSEAFF. DNA of the CDR3: TGTGCCAGTAGACCCGACAGGGGATCTGAAGCTTTCTTT. This chain connects TRBV19 to TRBJ1-1, with 8 bases that match TRBD1. The CDR3 contains 13 residues. Looked up from germline, CDR1 is LNHDA and CDR2 is SQIVND (reference sequence). The junction had 6 bases not matched to a gene; V was cut back by 6 bases and J by 6 bases.

The V call is TRBV7-8, the J call TRBJ2-5; the match to TRBD1 covers 7 bases. The CDR3 length is 15 residues. In germline, CDR1 is SGHVS, CDR2 FQNEAQ. The V and J ends lost 2 bases and 5 bases, in that order; junction bases with no gene match: 8. CDR3 amino acids: CASSLNQGDRETQYF. The CDR3 DNA reads as TGTGCCAGCAGCTTAAACCAGGGGGATCGGGAGACCCAGTACTTC.

This rearrangement joins TRBV29-1 to TRBJ1-1, with a tentative D call TRBD1 (6 bases). The CDR3 loop spans 12 amino acids. Per the germline V gene, CDR1 is SQVTM and CDR2 is ANQGSEA. Trimming left V 2 bases short and J 5 bases short, with 9 bases between. The CDR3 coding sequence is TGCAGCGTTGAAAGGCAGGGGACTGAAGCTTTCTTT. Translation gives CSVERQGTEAFF.

The sample holds a few counts of this clone. This chain connects TRBV9 to TRBJ2-1, with 14 positions matching TRBD2. This CDR3 comprises 15 residues. Germline V gene data show CDR1 as SGDLS and CDR2 as YYNGEE. V was pared by 3 bases and J by 8 bases, with 4 bases of the junction left unmatched. CDR3 nucleotides: TGTGCCAGCAGCGAGACTAGCGGGAGGGCCCATGAGCAGTTCTTC. It translates to CASSETSGRAHEQFF.

This rearrangement joins TRBV14 to TRBJ1-4; TRBD1 is a possible D gene (5 bases). Germline V CDR1 and CDR2: SGHDN, FVKESK. The V end lost 5 bases, the J end lost 2 bases, and 12 bases lay between the germline ends. The CDR3 spans 15 residues. CDR3 region: CASSVSRGTNEKLFF. DNA for the CDR3: TGTGCCAGCAGCGTTAGCCGGGGGACTAATGAAAAACTGTTTTTT.

The chain has TRBV7-9 and TRBJ2-1; TRBD1 matches at 8 bases. Germline-derived CDR1 and CDR2 are SEHNR and FQNEAQ (reference sequence). This CDR3 contains 15 residues. J lost 5 bases, V lost 5 bases, and 8 bases had no gene match. This CDR3 is CASSKDRGGNNEQFF. CDR3 nucleotides: TGTGCCAGCAGCAAAGACAGGGGCGGTAACAATGAGCAGTTCTTC.

The V and J genes are TRBV5-6 and TRBJ2-5; 12 positions agree with TRBD2. CDR1 and CDR2 from the germline V gene are SGHDT and YYEEEE. CDR3 length: 13 amino acids. Losses at the gene ends were 7 bases for V and 5 bases for J; bases not matched to a gene: 3. CDR3 loop: CASGLAGLETQYF. CDR3 bases: TGTGCCAGCGGACTAGCGGGATTGGAGACCCAGTACTTC.

The genes are TRBV7-3 and TRBJ2-1; 14 nucleotides agree with TRBD2. Germline V lookup: CDR1 SGHTA, CDR2 FQGTGA. The CDR3 is 18 amino acids. V lost 5 bases, J lost 7 bases, and 13 bases stayed unmatched. CDR3 protein: CASSPMGLAGESFNEQFF. The CDR3 DNA is TGTGCCAGCAGCCCAATGGGACTAGCGGGAGAGTCTTTTAATGAGCAGTTCTTC.

J is TRBJ1-2 and V is TRBV4-2; D remains unclear. The CDR3 spans 14 residues. Trimming took 0 bases from V and 2 from J, leaving 7 bases between them. CDR1 is LGHNA and CDR2 is YNFKEQ in the germline V gene. The CDR3 DNA follows: TGTGCCAGCAGCCAAGATCTGCAGAACTATGGCTACACCTTC. Its translation: CASSQDLQNYGYTF.

The rearrangement uses TRBV2 and TRBJ1-3; perhaps TRBD1 as D (6 bases). CDR1 and CDR2 from the germline V gene are SNHLY and FYNNEI. Trimming shortened V by 6 bases and J by 4 bases, and 13 bases separated the two germline ends. The CDR3 sequence is 14 residues long. The CDR3 DNA reads as TGTGCCAGCAGCAAAACAGGGCTCGGAAACACCATATATTTT. Its translation: CASSKTGLGNTIYF.